This note documents a single TCR beta chain sequence. What it recognizes is unknown. The junction shows a germline mismatch at one end, possibly a read error. The CDR3 is cut off 3 residues early in the read; its end comes from the germline J gene. The sample carries other DNA sequences with the same CDR3. The sample comes from a study of T cells in women clearing cervical HPV infection. Study-wide background: Controls' single incident HPV16 infection cleared within 12 months without precancer. Case blood was drawn a median about 150 days after lesion detection. Only a few women had HLA typing results available.

Findings and caveats of the study: Unknown T-cell numbers per sample may underlie the richness differences.

Assay: immunoSEQ multiplex PCR; the TCRdb copy retains only in-frame clones and omits some. The sample's table shows around 30,000 clones. The CDR3 sequence is 14 residues long. The V gene's germline CDR1 is SQVTM and CDR2 ANQGSEA. The source material was blood buffy coat. This TCR was recovered from a woman between 18 and 70 years old with a cervical HPV16 infection that either progressed to CIN3+ or cleared (not recorded which). J is TRBJ1-3 and V is TRBV29-1; 7 bases are a match to TRBD1. The CDR3 reads CSVEGPQGGNTIYF. CDR3 bases read: TGCAGCGTTGAAGGTCCGCAGGGGGGAAACACT.